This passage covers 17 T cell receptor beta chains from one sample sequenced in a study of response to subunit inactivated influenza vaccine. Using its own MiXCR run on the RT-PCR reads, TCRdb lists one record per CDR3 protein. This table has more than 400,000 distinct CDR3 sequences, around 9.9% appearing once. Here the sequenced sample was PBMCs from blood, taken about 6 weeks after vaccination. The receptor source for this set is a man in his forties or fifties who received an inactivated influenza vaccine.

In nucleotides, the CDR3 is TGTGCCAGCAGCTTTACTAGCGGGATCAATGAGCAGTTCTTC. This codes for CASSFTSGINEQFF. The chain is built from TRBV7-9 and TRBJ2-1; TRBD2 agrees at 10 bases. From germline, CDR1 is SEHNR and CDR2 FQNEAQ (reference sequence). The junction had 2 bases not matched to a gene; V was cut back by 3 bases and J by 6 bases. This CDR3 comprises 14 residues.

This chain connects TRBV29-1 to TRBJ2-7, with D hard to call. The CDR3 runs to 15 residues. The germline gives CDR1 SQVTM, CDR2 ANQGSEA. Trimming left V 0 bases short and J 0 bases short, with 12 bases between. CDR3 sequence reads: CSVEDQGKSSYEQYF. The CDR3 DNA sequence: TGCAGCGTTGAAGATCAAGGGAAGAGCTCCTACGAGCAGTACTTC.

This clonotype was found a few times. CDR3 bases: TGTGCCAGCAGTTCAGCCCGACTAGCGGGCACAGATACGCAGTATTTT. Protein sequence: CASSSARLAGTDTQYF. The chain employs TRBV11-2 and TRBJ2-3, with 9 bases aligning to TRBD2. The length of the CDR3 is 16 residues. V shed 6 bases, J shed 1 base, and the junction held 8 bases outside the gene matches. The germline V gene has CDR1 SGHAT and CDR2 FQNNGV.

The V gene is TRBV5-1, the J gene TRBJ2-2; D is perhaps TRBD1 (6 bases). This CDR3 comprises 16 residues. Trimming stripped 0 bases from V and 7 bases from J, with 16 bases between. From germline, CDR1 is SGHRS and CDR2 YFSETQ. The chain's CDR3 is CASSLAYNRANGELFF. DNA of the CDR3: TGCGCCAGCAGCTTGGCCTACAACAGGGCCAACGGGGAGCTGTTTTTT. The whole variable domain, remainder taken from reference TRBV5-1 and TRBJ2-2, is KAGVTQTPRYLIKTRGQQVTLSCSPISGHRSVSWYQQTPGQGLQFLFEYFSETQRNKGNFPGRFSGRQFSNSRSEMNVSTLELGDSALYLCASSLAYNRANGELFFGEGSRLTVL.

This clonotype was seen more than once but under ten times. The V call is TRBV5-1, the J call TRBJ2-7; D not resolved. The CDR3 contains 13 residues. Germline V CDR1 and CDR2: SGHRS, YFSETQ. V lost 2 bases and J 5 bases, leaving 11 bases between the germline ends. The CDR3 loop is CASSLTHPNEQYF. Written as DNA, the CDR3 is TGCGCCAGCAGCTTAACTCACCCGAACGAGCAGTACTTC.

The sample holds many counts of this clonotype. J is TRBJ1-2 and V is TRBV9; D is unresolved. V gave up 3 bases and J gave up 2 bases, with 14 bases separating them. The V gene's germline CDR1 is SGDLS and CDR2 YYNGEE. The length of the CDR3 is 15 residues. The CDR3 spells CASSASPRENYGYTF. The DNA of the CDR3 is TGTGCCAGCAGCGCAAGTCCCCGGGAGAACTATGGCTACACCTTC.

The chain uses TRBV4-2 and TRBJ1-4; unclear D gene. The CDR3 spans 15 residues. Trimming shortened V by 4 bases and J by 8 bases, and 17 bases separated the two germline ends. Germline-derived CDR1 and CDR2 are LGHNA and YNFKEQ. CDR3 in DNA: TGTGCCAGCAGCCCGGGTCTAGGGCTTGGAGAAAAACTGTTTTTT. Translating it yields CASSPGLGLGEKLFF.

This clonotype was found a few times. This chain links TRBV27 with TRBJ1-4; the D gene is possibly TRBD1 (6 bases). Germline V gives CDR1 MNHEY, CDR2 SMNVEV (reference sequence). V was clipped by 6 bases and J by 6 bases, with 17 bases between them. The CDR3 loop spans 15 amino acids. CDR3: CASSQYSGGDEKLFF. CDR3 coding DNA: TGTGCCAGCAGCCAATATTCGGGGGGCGATGAAAAACTGTTTTTT.

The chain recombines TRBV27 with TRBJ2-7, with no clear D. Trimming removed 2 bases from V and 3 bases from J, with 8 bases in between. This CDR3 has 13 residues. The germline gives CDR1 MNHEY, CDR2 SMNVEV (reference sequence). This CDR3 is CASSLALNYEQYF. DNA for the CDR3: TGTGCCAGCAGTTTAGCCCTCAACTACGAGCAGTACTTC.

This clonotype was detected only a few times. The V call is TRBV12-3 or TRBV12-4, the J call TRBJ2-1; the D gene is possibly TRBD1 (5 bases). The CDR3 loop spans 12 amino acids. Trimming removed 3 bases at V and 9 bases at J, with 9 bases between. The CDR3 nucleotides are TGTGCCAGCAGTTTTGTACAGGTTGAGCAGTTCTTC. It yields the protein CASSFVQVEQFF.

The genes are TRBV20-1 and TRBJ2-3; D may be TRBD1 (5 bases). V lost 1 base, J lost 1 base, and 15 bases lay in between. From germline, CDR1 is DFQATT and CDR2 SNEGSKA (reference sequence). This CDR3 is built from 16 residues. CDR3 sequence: CSARGRVLARTDTQYF. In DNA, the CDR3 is TGCAGTGCTAGAGGCAGGGTATTGGCCCGCACAGATACGCAGTATTTT.

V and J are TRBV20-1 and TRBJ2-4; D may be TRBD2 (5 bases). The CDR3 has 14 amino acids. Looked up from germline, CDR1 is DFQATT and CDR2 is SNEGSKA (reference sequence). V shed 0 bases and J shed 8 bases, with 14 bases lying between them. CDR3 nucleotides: TGCAGTGCTAGAGATTTCAGGTTGGGAGACATTCAGTACTTC. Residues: CSARDFRLGDIQYF.

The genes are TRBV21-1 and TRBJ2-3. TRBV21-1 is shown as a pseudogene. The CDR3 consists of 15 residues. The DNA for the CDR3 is TGTGCCAGCAGCAAAGTCGGGCTTAGCACAGATACGCAGTATTTT. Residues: CASSKVGLSTDTQYF.

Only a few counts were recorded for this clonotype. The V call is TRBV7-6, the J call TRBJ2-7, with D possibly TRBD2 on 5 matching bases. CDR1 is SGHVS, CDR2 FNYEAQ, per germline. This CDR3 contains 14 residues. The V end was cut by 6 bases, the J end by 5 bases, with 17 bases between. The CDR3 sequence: CASRPGYLEDEQYF. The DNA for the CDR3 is TGTGCCAGCAGACCCGGCTATTTGGAGGACGAGCAGTACTTC.

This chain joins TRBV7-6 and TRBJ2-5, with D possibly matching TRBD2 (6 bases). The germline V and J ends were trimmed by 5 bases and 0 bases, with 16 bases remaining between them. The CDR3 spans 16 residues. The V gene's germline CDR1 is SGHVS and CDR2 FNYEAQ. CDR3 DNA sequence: TGTGCCAGCAGCCCGGTTGGGGCGGGGTACCAAGAGACCCAGTACTTC. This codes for CASSPVGAGYQETQYF.

The CDR3 loop reads CASSLPPGDGLNEQFF. The CDR3 nucleotides are TGTGCCAGCTCCCTACCCCCAGGAGACGGGCTCAATGAGCAGTTCTTC. The chain employs TRBV18 and TRBJ2-1; D ambiguous. Germline assignment: CDR1 KGHSH and CDR2 LQKENI. V was cut by 6 bases and J by 6 bases, with 21 bases left in between. The CDR3 is made up of 16 amino acids.

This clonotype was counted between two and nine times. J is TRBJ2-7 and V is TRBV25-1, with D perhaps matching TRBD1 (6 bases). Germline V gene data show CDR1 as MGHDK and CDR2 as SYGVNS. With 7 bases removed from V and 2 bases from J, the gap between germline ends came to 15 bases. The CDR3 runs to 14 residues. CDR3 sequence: CASNPQGTAYEQYF. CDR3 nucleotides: TGTGCCAGCAACCCGCAGGGGACCGCCTACGAGCAGTACTTC.